This TCR beta chain was found in a study of blood T cell repertoires in COVID-19. About the research overall: Acute and convalescent COVID-19 samples came from the United States, Italy and Spain.

In germline, CDR1 is ENHRY, CDR2 SYGVKD. CDR3 length: 13 amino acids. The germline V and J ends were trimmed by 4 bases and 4 bases, with 10 bases remaining between them. Authors' processing steps: Amplification of reference gene primers provided the estimated nucleated cell counts. Produced via immunoSEQ multiplex PCR; TCRdb's table is partial and in-frame only. The DNA gave D and trimming, while V, J and clone size come from that table. This table holds 100,000 to 150,000 clones, approximately 90% found once. This chain links TRBV10-3 with TRBJ1-2; a weak D match, TRBD1 (6 bases). Sequenced material: peripheral blood. The sequence was collected from a man aged 50-59 years with active or convalescent COVID-19. This CDR3 is CAISVGGGYGYTF. Written as DNA, the CDR3 is TGTGCCATCAGTGTTGGGGGCGGCTATGGCTACACCTTC.